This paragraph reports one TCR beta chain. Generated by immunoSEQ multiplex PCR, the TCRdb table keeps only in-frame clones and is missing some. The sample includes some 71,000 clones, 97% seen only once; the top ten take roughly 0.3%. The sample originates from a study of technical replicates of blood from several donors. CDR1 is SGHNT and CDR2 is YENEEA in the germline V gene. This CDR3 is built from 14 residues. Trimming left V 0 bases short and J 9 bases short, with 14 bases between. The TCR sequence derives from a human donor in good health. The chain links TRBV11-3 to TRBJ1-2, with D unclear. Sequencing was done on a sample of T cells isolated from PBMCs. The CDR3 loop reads CASSLDDGLDRYTF. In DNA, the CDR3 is TGTGCCAGCAGCTTAGATGATGGACTGGATCGCTACACCTTC.